This entry lists 16 T cell receptor beta chains sequenced from one sample in a study of beta chain features in type 1 diabetes. Study-wide results and limits: The study found moderately but significantly shorter TCRB CDR3s in all four CD4+ subsets of Type 1 diabetes patients.

Expressed TCRB transcripts were sequenced because the isolated RNA had all been reverse transcribed beforehand. Only in-frame clones appear in the TCRdb table, and some are missing; sequencing was by immunoSEQ multiplex PCR. The sample lists under 300,000 clones, roughly 22% occurring once. The antigens of these receptors remain unknown. The specimen was naive CD4+ T cells from blood. The receptors were gathered from a woman aged 40 to 49 with type 1 diabetes.

The chain couples TRBV28 to TRBJ1-5; D unclear. Germline V gives CDR1 MDHEN, CDR2 SYDVKM. The CDR3 spans 13 residues. V lost 3 bases to trimming and J lost 2 bases, with 5 bases between them. The CDR3 sequence: CASSFIGNQPQHF. CDR3 DNA: TGTGCCAGCAGTTTTATCGGCAATCAGCCCCAGCATTTT.

The sample holds one count of this clone. The genes are TRBV7-9 and TRBJ1-1; the match to TRBD1 covers 7 bases. The V and J ends lost 2 bases and 6 bases, in that order; junction bases with no gene match: 6. The CDR3 runs to 14 residues. Germline V gene data show CDR1 as SEHNR and CDR2 as FQNEAQ (reference sequence). This chain's CDR3 is CASSLKGAWSEAFF. Here the CDR3 DNA reads TGTGCCAGCAGCTTAAAGGGGGCTTGGTCTGAAGCTTTCTTT.

This clone was counted only a few times. V usage is TRBV4-3 and J usage is TRBJ1-5; perhaps TRBD1 as D (5 bases). V gave up 5 bases and J gave up 7 bases, with 18 bases separating them. The CDR3 extends over 15 amino acids. Germline CDR1 LGHNA, CDR2 YSLEER. DNA of the CDR3: TGCGCCAGCAGCAGGGAGGTCCAGGGTCGGCAGCCCCAGCATTTT. Translating it yields CASSREVQGRQPQHF.

J is TRBJ2-7 and V is TRBV7-9, with D possibly TRBD2 on 6 matching bases. V shed 0 bases and J shed 3 bases, with 6 bases lying between them. Germline V gene data show CDR1 as SEHNR and CDR2 as FQNEAQ (reference sequence). The CDR3 covers 13 residues. The CDR3 DNA reads as TGTGCCAGCAGCTTAGCGCGGGGCTACGAGCAGTACTTC. It codes for CASSLARGYEQYF.

The CDR3 nucleotides read TGTGCCAGCATCGGACAGGGGAGGGCGAACACTGAAGCTTTCTTT. This encodes CASIGQGRANTEAFF. The V and J genes are TRBV4-2 and TRBJ1-1; 9 bases fit TRBD1. From germline, CDR1 is LGHNA and CDR2 YNFKEQ. This CDR3 region has 15 residues. The J segment lost 1 base and the V segment lost 7 bases, leaving 7 bases of the junction unmatched.

The chain recombines TRBV18 with TRBJ2-1; 9 bases map to TRBD1. Germline trimming cut 3 bases from V and 8 bases from J; bases unmatched to any gene: 8. The CDR3 is 15 amino acids. CDR1 is KGHSH, CDR2 LQKENI, per germline. Here the CDR3 DNA reads TGTGCCAGCTCACCCGGACAGGGGCGGTATCATGAGCAGTTCTTC. Protein sequence: CASSPGQGRYHEQFF.

The chain joins TRBV6-5 to TRBJ1-5; 7 bases are a match to TRBD1. The CDR3 is made up of 14 amino acids. CDR1 MNHEY and CDR2 SVGAGI come from the germline V gene. J was trimmed by 3 bases and V by 5 bases; bases with no gene match: 4. CDR3 nucleotide sequence: TGTGCCAGCAGTAACAGGGGATCCAATCAGCCCCAGCATTTT. The encoded protein is CASSNRGSNQPQHF.

The chain combines TRBV19 with TRBJ2-5; TRBD2 matches at 9 bases. Looked up from germline, CDR1 is LNHDA and CDR2 is SQIVND (reference sequence). This CDR3 region has 14 residues. V lost 7 bases to trimming and J lost 5 bases; unmatched junction nucleotides: 8. As DNA, the CDR3 is TGTGCCAGTACCCTAGCGGGGACGGGGGAGACCCAGTACTTC. It yields the protein CASTLAGTGETQYF.

V gene TRBV18 combines with J gene TRBJ2-7, with TRBD2 matching 15 bases. The germline V gene has CDR1 KGHSH and CDR2 LQKENI. The length of the CDR3 is 15 residues. V gave up 6 bases and J gave up 3 bases; unmatched junction bases: 3. The CDR3 nucleotides are TGTGCCAGCTCGGGACTAGCGGGGGGTGGCTACGAGCAGTACTTC. Protein: CASSGLAGGGYEQYF. Full variable domain (remainder filled in from reference TRBV18 and TRBJ2-7): NAGVMQNPRHLVRRRGQEARLRCSPMKGHSHVYWYRQLPEEGLKFMVYLQKENIIDESGMPKERFSAEFPKEGPSILRIQQVVRGDSAAYFCASSGLAGGGYEQYFGPGTRLTVT.

This clone showed up just a few times. The rearrangement uses TRBV7-6 and TRBJ2-5; D gene uncertain. This CDR3 is 11 amino acids long. V shed 6 bases and J shed 3 bases, with 5 bases lying between them. The germline CDR1 and CDR2 sequences are SGHVS and FNYEAQ. Here the CDR3 DNA reads TGTGCCAGCAGTACTGAAGAGACCCAGTACTTC. This codes for CASSTEETQYF.

The chain combines TRBV7-9 with TRBJ1-2, with D possibly matching TRBD1 (6 bases). The CDR3 has 13 amino acids. The germline V gene has CDR1 SEHNR and CDR2 FQNEAQ (reference sequence). V dropped 5 bases and J dropped 7 bases, with 14 bases sitting between them. The DNA for the CDR3 is TGTGCCAGCAGCCCACCAGGGGTAGTTGGCTACACCTTC. Amino acids: CASSPPGVVGYTF.

The V and J genes are TRBV20-1 and TRBJ1-2, with D perhaps TRBD1 (5 bases). The CDR3 is 10 amino acids. CDR1 and CDR2 from the germline V gene are DFQATT and SNEGSKA (reference sequence). The germline V and J ends were trimmed by 8 bases and 8 bases, with 12 bases remaining between them. The CDR3 nucleotides read TGCAGTACGAAACAGGCCGGCTACACCTTC. This codes for CSTKQAGYTF.

The chain uses TRBV7-2 and TRBJ2-1; 11 bases are a match to TRBD2. The ends lost 5 bases at V and 4 bases at J; junction bases unmatched: 10. The length of the CDR3 is 17 residues. In germline, CDR1 is SGHTA, CDR2 FQGNSA. The CDR3 DNA reads as TGTGCCAGCAGCCCGGCCGGGACTAGCGGTATGTACAATGAGCAGTTCTTC. Translated, it gives CASSPAGTSGMYNEQFF.

This clone was detected only a few times. This chain joins TRBV29-1 and TRBJ1-3; TRBD1 agrees at 8 bases. The CDR3 sequence is 13 residues long. Trimming at V came to 6 bases and at J to 2 bases, leaving 3 bases not matched to a gene. Germline V gene sequence: CDR1 SQVTM, CDR2 ANQGSEA. The CDR3 nucleotides read TGCAGCGTCGGACAGGGCGCTGGAAACACCATATATTTT. It codes for CSVGQGAGNTIYF.

The V call is TRBV4-1, the J call TRBJ2-5; TRBD2 might be the D (6 bases). V was clipped by 0 bases and J by 11 bases, with 19 bases between them. The CDR3 loop spans 15 amino acids. Germline CDR1 MGHRA, CDR2 YSYEKL. CDR3 sequence (DNA): TGCGCCAGCAGCCAAGATCCCGCGGGGATCTTAGAGCAGTACTTC. As protein: CASSQDPAGILEQYF.

This clone was counted only a few times. V and J are TRBV10-3 and TRBJ1-1; D not resolved. The ends were cut back, 2 bases at V and 11 bases at J, with 18 bases in the middle. The CDR3 spans 14 residues. CDR1 and CDR2 from the germline V gene are ENHRY and SYGVKD. The CDR3: CAISEPPGPQTAFF. As DNA, the CDR3 is TGTGCCATCAGTGAGCCCCCGGGTCCTCAGACGGCTTTCTTT.